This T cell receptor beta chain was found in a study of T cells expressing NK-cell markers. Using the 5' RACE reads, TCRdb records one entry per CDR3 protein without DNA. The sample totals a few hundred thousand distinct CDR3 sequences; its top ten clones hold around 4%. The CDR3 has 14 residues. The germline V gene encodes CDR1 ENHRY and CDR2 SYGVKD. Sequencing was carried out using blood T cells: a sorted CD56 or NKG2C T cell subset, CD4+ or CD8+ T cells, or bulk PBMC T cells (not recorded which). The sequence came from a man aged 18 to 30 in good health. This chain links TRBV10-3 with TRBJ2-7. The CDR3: CAISEAGVSYEQYF.